The 20 T cell receptor beta chains given below trace back to one sample, sequenced in a study of blood T cells in healthy people across ages. Using a J-beta primer mix together with a sample-barcoded 5' primer, a second PCR was run for about 7 to 12 cycles. In TCRdb, the 5' RACE reads were re-called with MiXCR into one record per CDR3 protein. Of over a million distinct CDR3 sequences in the sample, under 45% were seen once. Sequences were obtained from blood. The receptors here all came from a woman aged 60-75 years in good health.

This chain joins TRBV6-1 and TRBJ2-4; TRBD2 agrees at 7 bases. CDR3 length: 16 residues. CDR1 is MNHNS and CDR2 is SASEGT in the germline V gene. The V and J ends lost 6 bases and 1 base, in that order; junction bases with no gene match: 9. CDR3 DNA sequence: TGTGCCAGCAGACAACTCCTCGGGGGGGCCAAAAACATTCAGTACTTC. Residues: CASRQLLGGAKNIQYF.

The CDR3 DNA is TGTGCCAGCAGTTCGACAGTAGGGAAACTGTTTTTT. Translating it yields CASSSTVGKLFF. V and J are TRBV12-3 or TRBV12-4 and TRBJ1-4; D is possibly TRBD1 (5 bases). The CDR3 extends over 12 amino acids. The V end was cut by 4 bases, the J end by 11 bases, with 11 bases between.

The chain joins TRBV20-1 to TRBJ1-6, with D perhaps matching TRBD1 (6 bases). The CDR3 is made up of 13 amino acids. Per germline, CDR1 DFQATT and CDR2 SNEGSKA (reference sequence). V lost 3 bases and J lost 8, with 11 bases in between. This CDR3 is CSARGHGDSPLHF. CDR3 in DNA: TGCAGTGCTAGGGGACATGGGGATTCACCCCTCCACTTT.

As DNA, the CDR3 is TGTGCCAGCAGGCCCCCCGGGGGCGGTCAGCCCCAGCATTTT. Encoded protein: CASRPPGGGQPQHF. The chain employs TRBV6-2 or TRBV6-3 and TRBJ1-5, with TRBD1 as a possible D gene (6 bases). V was clipped by 6 bases and J by 6 bases, with 15 bases between them. This CDR3 spans 14 amino acids. Germline CDR1 is MNHEY and CDR2 is SVGEGT.

The chain employs TRBV15 and TRBJ2-3; 10 nucleotides align to TRBD2. The CDR3 consists of 19 residues. Germline V gene lookup returns CDR1 LNHNV and CDR2 YYDKDF (reference sequence). V was clipped by 0 bases and J by 4 bases; unmatched bases: 13. As DNA, the CDR3 is TGTGCCACCAGCAGAGATTGGCCTTGGGCTAGCGGGAGAGCAGATACGCAGTATTTT. Amino acid sequence: CATSRDWPWASGRADTQYF.

As regards this clonotype: A much larger clone lies one base from this, so it may be a read error. The gene calls are TRBV25-1 and TRBJ2-7; perhaps TRBD1 as D (6 bases). CDR1 is MGHDK, CDR2 SYGVNS, per germline. Trimming took 2 bases from V and 7 from J, leaving 21 bases between them. The CDR3 has 16 amino acids. The CDR3 is CASSERGSGKNNEQYF. The CDR3 nucleotides read TGTGCCAGCAGTGAAAGGGGGTCGGGAAAGAACAATGAGCAGTACTTC.

V gene TRBV24-1 combines with J gene TRBJ2-7; TRBD1 matches 8 bases. CDR3 length: 14 amino acids. J lost 7 bases, V lost 9 bases, and 13 bases had no gene match. Germline V gene lookup returns CDR1 KGHDR and CDR2 SFDVKD. CDR3 amino acids: CATENRGSANEQYF. The CDR3 nucleotides read TGTGCCACCGAGAACAGGGGGTCCGCTAATGAGCAGTACTTC.

V and J are TRBV19 and TRBJ2-7; 8 bases are shared with TRBD1. The CDR3 sequence is 13 residues long. CDR1 and CDR2 from the germline V gene are LNHDA and SQIVND (reference sequence). V lost 4 bases, J lost 7 bases, and 6 bases stayed unmatched. Here the CDR3 reads CASSTQGALEQYF. The CDR3, as DNA: TGTGCCAGTAGTACCCAGGGGGCGCTTGAGCAGTACTTC. Full variable domain (rest looked up from reference TRBV19 and TRBJ2-7): DGGITQSPKYLFRKEGQNVTLSCEQNLNHDAMYWYRQDPGQGLRLIYYSQIVNDFQKGDIAEGYSVSREKKESFPLTVTSAQKNPTAFYLCASSTQGALEQYFGPGTRLTVT.

This clonotype was seen ten or more times. The rearrangement uses TRBV20-1 and TRBJ1-2, with 9 positions matching TRBD1. The CDR3 length is 15 residues. With V trimmed by 0 bases and J by 7 bases, 9 bases remained unmatched. Germline lookup yields CDR1 DFQATT and CDR2 SNEGSKA (reference sequence). CDR3 DNA sequence: TGCAGTGCTAGAGATAGTGGGACAGGGATCCGTGGCTACACCTTC. Translating gives CSARDSGTGIRGYTF.

V usage is TRBV5-1 and J usage is TRBJ2-7; D possibly corresponds to TRBD2 (7 bases). CDR1 is SGHRS and CDR2 is YFSETQ in the germline V gene. V was pared by 0 bases and J by 1 base, with 14 bases between. The CDR3 loop spans 16 amino acids. CDR3: CASSLAGGTQSYEQYF. CDR3 bases: TGCGCCAGCAGCTTGGCCGGGGGGACACAATCCTACGAGCAGTACTTC.

The chain recombines TRBV5-4 with TRBJ2-4; tentative D call: TRBD2 (5 bases). Per germline, CDR1 SGHNT and CDR2 YYREEE (reference sequence). Trimming took 4 bases from V and 7 from J, leaving 15 bases between them. The CDR3 sequence is 14 residues long. The CDR3 protein is CASSTPGKFNIQYF. CDR3 sequence (DNA): TGTGCCAGCAGCACCCCGGGAAAATTTAACATTCAGTACTTC. The variable domain in full, completed from reference TRBV5-4 and TRBJ2-4, reads ETGVTQSPTHLIKTRGQQVTLRCSSQSGHNTVSWYQQALGQGPQFIFQYYREEENGRGNFPPRFSGLQFPNYSSELNVNALELDDSALYLCASSTPGKFNIQYFGAGTRLSVL.

This clonotype was detected a few times. The chain recombines TRBV20-1 with TRBJ1-2, with 11 bases aligning to TRBD1. This CDR3 comprises 14 residues. Trimming cost V 5 bases and J 4 bases; bases outside gene matches: 6. CDR1 is DFQATT, CDR2 SNEGSKA, per germline (reference sequence). The CDR3 here is CSAAKGTGGYGYTF. The CDR3 DNA sequence: TGCAGTGCTGCTAAGGGGACAGGGGGCTATGGCTACACCTTC.

In the case of this clonotype: The junction shows a germline mismatch at one end, possibly a read error. CDR3 protein: CASGLRGGQPNEKLFF. Here the CDR3 DNA reads TGTGCCAGCGGCTTAAGGGGGGGACAGCCAAATGAAAAACTGTTTTTT. The chain carries TRBV13 and TRBJ1-4; 7 bases fit TRBD1. CDR1 and CDR2 (germline): PRHDT, FYEKMQ (reference sequence). This CDR3 region has 16 residues.

This chain links TRBV6-6 with TRBJ1-2; the D is unclear. The germline gives CDR1 MNHNY, CDR2 SVGAGI (reference sequence). V lost 8 bases to trimming and J lost 0 bases, with 10 bases between them. The CDR3 is made up of 13 amino acids. This CDR3 is CASGRIANYGYTF. The CDR3 DNA sequence: TGTGCCAGCGGCAGGATAGCTAACTATGGCTACACCTTC.

J is TRBJ1-2 and V is TRBV6-5; D remains unclear. Per germline, CDR1 MNHEY and CDR2 SVGAGI. The V end lost 5 bases, the J end lost 4 bases, and 11 bases lay between the germline ends. This CDR3 is 13 amino acids long. The CDR3 coding sequence is TGTGCCAGCAGTGCCCATGACTCCTATGGCTACACCTTC. It yields the protein CASSAHDSYGYTF.

This rearrangement joins TRBV13 to TRBJ2-1, with 12 positions matching TRBD2. V gave up 3 bases and J gave up 8 bases; unmatched junction bases: 5. The germline CDR1 and CDR2 sequences are PRHDT and FYEKMQ (reference sequence). The length of the CDR3 is 15 residues. The CDR3: CASSFPTSGSDEQFF. The CDR3 DNA sequence: TGTGCCAGCAGCTTCCCGACTAGCGGGAGCGATGAGCAGTTCTTC.

Turning to this clonotype: The germline gene is not matched at one end of the junction; a read error may be the cause. The gene calls are TRBV13 and TRBJ1-6; 8 bases align to TRBD1. The germline V gene has CDR1 PRHDT and CDR2 FYEKMQ (reference sequence). The length of the CDR3 is 16 residues. CDR3 sequence: CAGSMSQTGADSPLHF. CDR3 coding DNA: TGTGCCGGCAGCATGTCCCAGACAGGGGCGGATTCACCCCTCCACTTT.

Many counts were recorded for this clonotype. V gene TRBV5-1 combines with J gene TRBJ2-3, with a possible D match to TRBD1 (6 bases). V was trimmed by 4 bases and J by 2 bases, leaving 11 bases between them. In germline, CDR1 is SGHRS, CDR2 YFSETQ. The length of the CDR3 is 14 residues. CDR3 coding DNA: TGCGCCAGCAGCCTGGGACATAACACAGATACGCAGTATTTT. This encodes CASSLGHNTDTQYF.

Concerning this clonotype itself: This may stem from a read error, because a much larger clone lies one nucleotide away. The gene calls are TRBV28 and TRBJ1-5; TRBD1 matches 7 bases. J gave up 4 bases and V 2 bases, and 2 bases lay outside the gene matches. Germline assignment: CDR1 MDHEN and CDR2 SYDVKM. The CDR3 is 14 residues long. The DNA for the CDR3 is TGTGCCAGCAGTTTAAGGGACAGAAATCAGCCCCAGCATTTT. Amino acid sequence: CASSLRDRNQPQHF.

V usage is TRBV7-2 and J usage is TRBJ2-1; 10 bases agree with TRBD2. The V segment lost 5 bases and the J segment 1 base; nucleotides outside the gene matches: 5. This CDR3 is 16 amino acids long. CDR1 and CDR2 from the germline V gene are SGHTA and FQGNSA. The CDR3 spells CASSRNSGGSYNEQFF. As DNA, the CDR3 is TGTGCCAGCAGCCGCAATAGCGGGGGGTCCTACAATGAGCAGTTCTTC.